The entry below gives a single T cell receptor (beta chain) sequence along with its context. What it binds is not known. The method was immunoSEQ multiplex PCR; TCRdb's version includes in-frame clones alone and lacks a portion of them. The sample comprises 200,000 or so clones, around 87% of which are singletons, and about 3% rests with the top ten. The data stem from a study of T cell responses to AZD1222 COVID-19 vaccine. Germline CDR1 SGHNT, CDR2 YENEEA. The CDR3 runs 15 residues. With V trimmed by 7 bases and J by 6 bases, 11 bases remained unmatched. The study, taken as a whole, reports: Sampling captured repertoires only after the peak T cell response. Donors were chiefly white British, with a greater number of females, and clonal diversity was perhaps underestimated. Nearly half of spike-specific TCRs reportedly target unmutated variant regions.

The sample consisted of peripheral blood, taken on day 0 of MenACWY control vaccination. The receptor's source is an adult in good health. This chain joins TRBV11-3 and TRBJ2-2, with TRBD2 identical over 7 bases. CDR3 residues: CASTNGLEEAGELFF. For the CDR3, the DNA is TGTGCCAGCACGAACGGACTAGAGGAGGCCGGGGAGCTGTTTTTT. The full variable domain, in which reference TRBV11-3 and TRBJ2-2 provide the parts outside the CDR3, is EAGVVQSPRYKIIEKKQPVAFWCNPISGHNTLYWYLQNLGQGPELLIRYENEEAVDDSQLPKDRFSAERLKGVDSTLKIQPAELGDSAVYLCASTNGLEEAGELFFGEGSRLTVL.